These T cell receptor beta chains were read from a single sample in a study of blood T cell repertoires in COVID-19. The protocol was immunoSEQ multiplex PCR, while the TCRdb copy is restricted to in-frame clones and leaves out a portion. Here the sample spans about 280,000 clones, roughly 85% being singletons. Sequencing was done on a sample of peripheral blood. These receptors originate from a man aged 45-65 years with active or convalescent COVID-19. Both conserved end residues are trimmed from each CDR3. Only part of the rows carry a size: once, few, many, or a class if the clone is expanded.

CDR3aa: ASSQTNRGFYGYT; abundance: once; j_gene: TRBJ1-2; v_gene: TRBV3-1/TRBV3-2; len: 13
CDR3aa: SAAGGMNTEAF; abundance: -; j_gene: TRBJ1-1; v_gene: TRBV29-1; len: 11
CDR3aa: ASSAQAGSSYNEQF; abundance: -; j_gene: TRBJ2-1; v_gene: TRBV4-1; len: 14
CDR3aa: ASSHRLPSGEPTEQY; abundance: -; j_gene: TRBJ2-7; v_gene: TRBV3-1/TRBV3-2; len: 15
CDR3aa: ASSWEGSYEQY; abundance: -; j_gene: TRBJ2-7; v_gene: TRBV28; len: 11
CDR3aa: ASSLDYSEQY; abundance: -; j_gene: TRBJ2-7; v_gene: TRBV11-2; len: 10
CDR3aa: ASSQDSKTGELF; abundance: -; j_gene: TRBJ2-2; v_gene: TRBV4-3; len: 12
CDR3aa: AWSAGIQETQY; abundance: -; j_gene: TRBJ2-5; v_gene: TRBV30; len: 11
CDR3aa: ASSVASGSYEQY; abundance: -; j_gene: TRBJ2-7; v_gene: TRBV19; len: 12
CDR3aa: ASSPSREETQY; abundance: -; j_gene: TRBJ2-5; v_gene: TRBV11-2; len: 11
CDR3aa: ASSLEGLSEQY; abundance: -; j_gene: TRBJ2-7; v_gene: TRBV11-2; len: 11
CDR3aa: ASGQSSYNSPLH; abundance: -; j_gene: TRBJ1-6; v_gene: TRBV6-5; len: 12
CDR3aa: ASSESGQRFNEQF; abundance: -; j_gene: TRBJ2-1; v_gene: TRBV10-2; len: 13
CDR3aa: ASSLDSYGYT; abundance: few; j_gene: TRBJ1-2; v_gene: TRBV7-8; len: 10
CDR3aa: ASSKQDRDADTQY; abundance: -; j_gene: TRBJ2-3; v_gene: TRBV19; len: 13
CDR3aa: ASEQGQGTEAF; abundance: -; j_gene: TRBJ1-1; v_gene: TRBV12-5; len: 11
CDR3aa: ASSLASQGGNEQF; abundance: -; j_gene: TRBJ2-1; v_gene: TRBV5-1; len: 13
CDR3aa: ASSLRENNEQF; abundance: -; j_gene: TRBJ2-1; v_gene: TRBV5-1; len: 11
CDR3aa: ASRLTGGGETQY; abundance: -; j_gene: TRBJ2-5; v_gene: TRBV6-5; len: 12
CDR3aa: ASSQGTGLAPYNEQF; abundance: -; j_gene: TRBJ2-1; v_gene: TRBV14; len: 15
CDR3aa: ASSFSQGRISPLH; abundance: -; j_gene: TRBJ1-6; v_gene: TRBV28; len: 13
CDR3aa: ASSNLTSGYGYT; abundance: -; j_gene: TRBJ1-2; v_gene: TRBV5-1; len: 12
CDR3aa: ASSEGLALAF; abundance: -; j_gene: TRBJ1-1; v_gene: TRBV2; len: 10
CDR3aa: ASSSGTGMSYEQY; abundance: once; j_gene: TRBJ2-7; v_gene: TRBV7-2; len: 13
CDR3aa: ASSPRGGRGSPPTYEQY; abundance: -; j_gene: TRBJ2-7; v_gene: TRBV4-1; len: 17
CDR3aa: ASSYDRGPGNTEAF; abundance: -; j_gene: TRBJ1-1; v_gene: TRBV5-1; len: 14
CDR3aa: ASSFRQAFNSPLH; abundance: -; j_gene: TRBJ1-6; v_gene: TRBV28; len: 13
CDR3aa: ASSPSRSTDTQY; abundance: -; j_gene: TRBJ2-3; v_gene: TRBV18; len: 12
CDR3aa: ASNAGGELAKNIQY; abundance: few; j_gene: TRBJ2-4; v_gene: TRBV28; len: 14
CDR3aa: ASSLAGRQQVDTQY; abundance: -; j_gene: TRBJ2-3; v_gene: TRBV3-1/TRBV3-2; len: 14
CDR3aa: ASSQSPRSSYNEQF; abundance: -; j_gene: TRBJ2-1; v_gene: TRBV4-1; len: 14
CDR3aa: AISESGTSGNNEQF; abundance: -; j_gene: TRBJ2-1; v_gene: TRBV10-3; len: 14
CDR3aa: ASTASPGNYGYT; abundance: -; j_gene: TRBJ1-2; v_gene: TRBV5-1; len: 12
CDR3aa: ASSPSLGGMNTEAF; abundance: -; j_gene: TRBJ1-1; v_gene: TRBV7-8; len: 14
CDR3aa: ASSFGELIGDTQY; abundance: -; j_gene: TRBJ2-3; v_gene: TRBV5-1; len: 13
CDR3aa: ASSESGGLEQY; abundance: -; j_gene: TRBJ2-7; v_gene: TRBV10-1; len: 11
CDR3aa: ASSLDPPSGSYEQY; abundance: -; j_gene: TRBJ2-7; v_gene: TRBV7-9; len: 14
CDR3aa: ASSSDSYLNTIY; abundance: -; j_gene: TRBJ1-3; v_gene: TRBV7-2; len: 12
CDR3aa: SVARGGIAF; abundance: -; j_gene: TRBJ1-1; v_gene: TRBV29-1; len: 9
CDR3aa: ASSSLGVGFSNTEAF; abundance: -; j_gene: TRBJ1-1; v_gene: TRBV7-9; len: 15
CDR3aa: ASSLTGGGNQPQH; abundance: -; j_gene: TRBJ1-5; v_gene: TRBV11-2; len: 13
CDR3aa: ASGTPGQGAGELF; abundance: -; j_gene: TRBJ2-2; v_gene: TRBV28; len: 13
CDR3aa: ASSSRLRGYNEQF; abundance: -; j_gene: TRBJ2-1; v_gene: TRBV6-5; len: 13
CDR3aa: ASRGTGGQPQH; abundance: -; j_gene: TRBJ1-5; v_gene: TRBV28; len: 11
CDR3aa: VRGLQVHEQY; abundance: -; j_gene: TRBJ2-7; v_gene: TRBV5-3; len: 10
CDR3aa: ASREKAEIHFGTQY; abundance: once; j_gene: TRBJ2-3; v_gene: TRBV7-7; len: 14
CDR3aa: ASSHPLVAHNEQF; abundance: -; j_gene: TRBJ2-1; v_gene: TRBV4-1; len: 13
CDR3aa: ASSFGGSGNYEQY; abundance: -; j_gene: TRBJ2-7; v_gene: TRBV10-1; len: 13
CDR3aa: ASRSRQSAF; abundance: -; j_gene: TRBJ1-1; v_gene: TRBV6-5; len: 9
CDR3aa: ASSPRGTGPGNTEAF; abundance: -; j_gene: TRBJ1-1; v_gene: TRBV5-1; len: 15